The 29 T cell receptor beta chains below all came from one sample that was sequenced in a study of cytomegalovirus exposure and HLA in healthy donors. The PCR used 60 Vbeta and 13 Jbeta primers. The protocol was immunoSEQ multiplex PCR, while the TCRdb copy is restricted to in-frame clones and leaves out a portion. This sample has some 160,000 clones, with 70% to 90% found just once. The sequencing input was PBMCs. The origin of the receptors is a woman under 30 in good health and CMV-seronegative.

This clone came up once. The chain couples TRBV4-2 to TRBJ1-5; 8 bases fit TRBD1. Trimming cost V 5 bases and J 6 bases; bases outside gene matches: 9. The CDR3 contains 15 residues. Germline assignment: CDR1 LGHNA and CDR2 YNFKEQ. Written as DNA, the CDR3 is TGTGCCAGCAGCGGCGGGACAGGACTCCCTCAGCCCCAGCATTTT. As protein: CASSGGTGLPQPQHF.

V usage is TRBV4-1 and J usage is TRBJ2-1, with 9 bases lining up with TRBD2. The CDR3 covers 16 residues. Trimming removed 1 base from V and 8 bases from J; junction bases left unmatched: 9. Germline V lookup: CDR1 MGHRA, CDR2 YSYEKL. The CDR3 bases are TGCGCCAGCAGCCAAGTGCACCTGGGACTAGCCGATGAGCAGTTCTTC. Translation gives CASSQVHLGLADEQFF.

This chain uses TRBV5-6 with TRBJ2-7, with 10 bases fitting TRBD1. The germline gives CDR1 SGHDT, CDR2 YYEEEE. Trimming took 4 bases from V and 4 from J; bases not matched to a gene: 5. The length of the CDR3 is 14 residues. CDR3 region: CASSPWTGGYEQYF. CDR3 nucleotides: TGTGCCAGCAGCCCATGGACAGGGGGGTACGAGCAGTACTTC.

This chain connects TRBV5-1 to TRBJ1-1, with D maybe TRBD1 (6 bases). CDR3 length: 14 residues. V shed 5 bases and J shed 2 bases, with 13 bases lying between them. Germline lookup yields CDR1 SGHRS and CDR2 YFSETQ. The CDR3 region is CASSEQGGNTEAFF. CDR3 sequence (DNA): TGCGCCAGCAGTGAACAGGGCGGTAACACTGAAGCTTTCTTT.

The genes are TRBV2 and TRBJ2-1; 7 bases agree with TRBD1. Germline V gene sequence: CDR1 SNHLY, CDR2 FYNNEI. With 6 bases clipped from V and 0 bases from J, the junction kept 5 bases outside the gene matches. The CDR3 spans 15 residues. The CDR3 region has the DNA TGTGCCAGCAGCCTGACAGGGAGCTCCTACAATGAGCAGTTCTTC. Protein product: CASSLTGSSYNEQFF.

This sequence joins TRBV12-5 and TRBJ1-1; tentatively, D is TRBD1 (5 bases). Germline lookup yields CDR1 LGHNT and CDR2 FRNRAP. Deletions cut 4 bases from V and 5 bases from J, with 11 bases between. The CDR3 has 13 amino acids. The CDR3 spells CASGSGGMTEAFF. In DNA form, the CDR3 reads TGTGCTAGTGGTTCCGGGGGAATGACTGAAGCTTTCTTT. The full variable domain, in which reference TRBV12-5 and TRBJ1-1 provide the parts outside the CDR3, is DARVTQTPRHKVTEMGQEVTMRCQPILGHNTVFWYRQTMMQGLELLAYFRNRAPLDDSGMPKDRFSAEMPDATLATLKIQPSEPRDSAVYFCASGSGGMTEAFFGQGTRLTVV.

The chain employs TRBV9 and TRBJ2-2; D is possibly TRBD2 (6 bases). There are 14 residues in the CDR3. The germline V gene encodes CDR1 SGDLS and CDR2 YYNGEE. V was trimmed by 4 bases and J by 7 bases, leaving 14 bases between them. The CDR3 sequence: CASSPGGVGGELFF. The CDR3 DNA reads TGTGCCAGCAGCCCTGGAGGGGTTGGCGGGGAGCTGTTTTTT.

This rearrangement joins TRBV6-4 to TRBJ2-3; D not certain. CDR1 MRHNA and CDR2 SNTAGT come from the germline V gene. CDR3 length equals 15 residues. The V end lost 5 bases, the J end lost 3 bases, and 15 bases lay between the germline ends. The CDR3 sequence: CASSRSTITTDTQYF. For the CDR3, the DNA is TGTGCCAGCAGTCGGTCCACTATCACAACAGATACGCAGTATTTT.

This sequence joins TRBV6-5 and TRBJ2-5; 8 bases are a match to TRBD1. With the DNA end fitting TRBJ2-7 better, the J assignment may be wrong. The CDR3 loop spans 13 amino acids. Germline V lookup: CDR1 MNHEY, CDR2 SVGAGI. The CDR3 DNA follows: TGTGCCAGCAGTGGGGACAGGAGCTACGAGCAGTACTTC. This codes for CASSGDRSYEQYF.

The chain carries TRBV6-5 and TRBJ1-6; no reliable D call. V was pared by 1 base and J by 7 bases, with 11 bases between. Germline CDR1 and CDR2: MNHEY and SVGAGI. The CDR3 length is 15 residues. The CDR3 reads CASSYYPTENSPLHF. CDR3 DNA: TGTGCCAGCAGTTACTACCCTACCGAGAATTCACCCCTCCACTTT.

The chain couples TRBV28 to TRBJ1-1; unclear D gene. This CDR3 has 12 residues. From germline, CDR1 is MDHEN and CDR2 SYDVKM. The V end lost 2 bases, the J end lost 3 bases, and 4 bases lay between the germline ends. This CDR3 is CASSLGHTEAFF. The CDR3 bases are TGTGCCAGCAGTTTAGGCCACACTGAAGCTTTCTTT.

The chain combines TRBV29-1 with TRBJ2-5, with 8 positions matching TRBD2. Germline trimming cut 1 base from V and 5 bases from J; bases unmatched to any gene: 6. The CDR3 spans 14 residues. Germline lookup yields CDR1 SQVTM and CDR2 ANQGSEA. CDR3 sequence: CSVEAGGLRETQYF. The CDR3 DNA is TGCAGCGTTGAAGCGGGGGGGCTCAGGGAGACCCAGTACTTC.

The V and J genes are TRBV7-2 and TRBJ2-6, with 10 nucleotides matching TRBD1. The CDR3 contains 19 residues. V shed 4 bases and J 3 bases; nucleotides not matched to a gene: 12. Germline V gives CDR1 SGHTA, CDR2 FQGNSA. The DNA for the CDR3 is TGTGCCAGCAGCTCGCGCAGGGGACAGGGGATTGGTGGGGCCAACGTCCTGACTTTC. Amino acids: CASSSRRGQGIGGANVLTF.

V usage is TRBV7-3 and J usage is TRBJ2-1; 13 positions agree with TRBD2. Germline V gives CDR1 SGHTA, CDR2 FQGTGA. The CDR3 consists of 14 residues. V shed 8 bases and J 10 bases; nucleotides not matched to a gene: 8. CDR3 nucleotides: TGTGCCAGCTTCCCGGGACTAGCGGGATTCGAGCAGTTCTTC. Protein sequence: CASFPGLAGFEQFF.

The chain recombines TRBV5-8 with TRBJ2-7; TRBD2 matches at 11 bases. Per the germline V gene, CDR1 is SGHTS and CDR2 is YDEGEE. V shed 0 bases and J 1 base; nucleotides not matched to a gene: 9. The CDR3 is 18 residues long. CDR3 DNA sequence: TGTGCCAGCAGCTTGGAGGTCCCGACTAGCGGGGCTTCCTACGAGCAGTACTTC. Translation: CASSLEVPTSGASYEQYF.

The rearrangement links TRBV27 to TRBJ2-3; 7 positions match TRBD2. Germline CDR1 reads MNHEY; CDR2 reads SMNVEV (reference sequence). Unmatched junction bases numbered 2, after V lost 4 bases and J lost 4 bases. This CDR3 region has 13 residues. In nucleotides, the CDR3 is TGTGCCAGCAGTTGGGGGGGAGCAGATACGCAGTATTTT. Translating gives CASSWGGADTQYF.

The CDR3 DNA sequence: TGTGCCAGCAGTTTAGGAGCGGGGGGAACCTACGAGCAGTACTTC. This encodes CASSLGAGGTYEQYF. The V and J genes are TRBV28 and TRBJ2-7; 9 nucleotides align to TRBD2. Germline CDR1 MDHEN, CDR2 SYDVKM. Trimming removed 2 bases from V and 2 bases from J; junction bases left unmatched: 4. The CDR3 totals 15 residues.

This chain links TRBV6-1 with TRBJ2-3; 7 nucleotides align to TRBD1. Per the germline V gene, CDR1 is MNHNS and CDR2 is SASEGT. The CDR3 is 15 residues long. Trimming at V came to 5 bases and at J to 0 bases, leaving 5 bases not matched to a gene. The CDR3 DNA follows: TGTGCCAGCAGTCGGACAGGACAAAGCACAGATACGCAGTATTTT. Translated: CASSRTGQSTDTQYF.

The J gene is TRBJ2-7, the V gene TRBV18; D might be TRBD1 or TRBD2, each matching 6 bases. V dropped 8 bases and J dropped 0 bases, with 11 bases sitting between them. Per germline, CDR1 KGHSH and CDR2 LQKENI. The CDR3 loop spans 13 amino acids. CDR3 coding DNA: TGTGCCAGCGCACGGGGGCTCTCCTACGAGCAGTACTTC. This translates into CASARGLSYEQYF.

A single count supports this clone. CDR3 DNA sequence: TGTGCCAGCAGCCCCCCGGGACTAGCGGGTTCCTACGAGCAGTACTTC. Translating it yields CASSPPGLAGSYEQYF. J is TRBJ2-7 and V is TRBV7-6, with 12 bases lining up with TRBD2. Trimming cost V 5 bases and J 1 base; bases outside gene matches: 6. Germline CDR1 SGHVS, CDR2 FNYEAQ. The CDR3 contains 16 residues.

The chain has TRBV12-1 and TRBJ2-2; the table names TRBD2, a call not compared with the DNA. TRBV12-1 corresponds to a pseudogene. The CDR3 length is 14 residues. This CDR3 reads CASSFRENTGELFF. In DNA form, the CDR3 reads TGTGCCAGCAGCTTTCGGGAGAACACCGGGGAGCTGTTTTTT.

The chain carries TRBV30 and TRBJ1-1; 7 nucleotides agree with TRBD1. Germline CDR1 GTSNPN, CDR2 SVGIG (reference sequence). Germline trimming cut 1 base from V and 1 base from J; bases unmatched to any gene: 0. The CDR3 loop spans 13 amino acids. The CDR3 coding sequence is TGTGCCTGGAGTGGGACAGGGAACACTGAAGCTTTCTTT. Translated, it gives CAWSGTGNTEAFF.

CDR3 loop: CASSQGQRPYEQYF. The DNA of the CDR3 is TGTGCCAGCAGCCAGGGACAGCGTCCCTACGAGCAGTACTTC. V usage is TRBV28 and J usage is TRBJ2-7, with TRBD1 matching over 7 bases. The CDR3 sequence is 14 residues long. Germline CDR1 and CDR2: MDHEN and SYDVKM. V shed 6 bases, J shed 2 bases, and the junction held 7 bases outside the gene matches.

This chain joins TRBV10-3 and TRBJ2-3; 11 positions agree with TRBD2. Unmatched junction bases numbered 5, after V lost 6 bases and J lost 0 bases. This CDR3 region has 16 residues. In germline, CDR1 is ENHRY, CDR2 SYGVKD. The CDR3 coding sequence is TGTGCCATCAGCGGGGGGACTAGCGGTAGCACAGATACGCAGTATTTT. Residues: CAISGGTSGSTDTQYF.

Points on this clone: The CDR3 does not end in the conserved phenylalanine or tryptophan, so this is likely a read error. The chain combines TRBV10-3 with TRBJ1-1, with 8 bases lining up with TRBD1. This CDR3 comprises 14 residues. Looked up from germline, CDR1 is ENHRY and CDR2 is SYGVKD. With V trimmed by 2 bases and J by 6 bases, 5 bases remained unmatched. The CDR3: CAISEGQGVPEAFS. The CDR3 DNA reads as TGTGCCATCAGTGAGGGACAGGGTGTACCTGAAGCTTTCTCT.

This chain uses TRBV7-7 with TRBJ2-7; no definite D call. CDR1 and CDR2 from the germline V gene are SSHAT and FNYEAQ (reference sequence). Trimming left V 6 bases short and J 5 bases short, with 17 bases between. The CDR3 is 14 amino acids. CDR3 loop: CASRTIPKMNEQYF. The CDR3 nucleotides are TGTGCCAGCAGGACAATCCCCAAAATGAACGAGCAGTACTTC.

This CDR3 reads CASSFTQGSGYTF. The CDR3 nucleotides are TGCGCCAGCAGCTTTACACAGGGCTCTGGCTACACCTTC. The chain links TRBV5-1 to TRBJ1-2; D is perhaps TRBD1 (6 bases). CDR3 length: 13 amino acids. The V gene lost 2 bases and the J gene lost 7 bases, with 12 bases spanning the gap. The germline CDR1 and CDR2 sequences are SGHRS and YFSETQ.

V and J are TRBV6-5 and TRBJ2-1; 9 bases fit TRBD2. With V trimmed by 9 bases and J by 4 bases, 7 bases remained unmatched. From germline, CDR1 is MNHEY and CDR2 SVGAGI. The CDR3 length is 14 residues. In DNA, the CDR3 is TGTGCCAGGCGGGAGGGCCCGGGGTACAATGAGCAGTTCTTC. Amino acids: CARREGPGYNEQFF.

The table lists this clone with a count of one. This CDR3 is CASSSPRSNQPQHF. CDR3 nucleotides: TGTGCCAGCAGTTCACCTCGGAGCAATCAGCCCCAGCATTTT. The rearrangement uses TRBV28 and TRBJ1-5; D is unresolved. V was clipped by 4 bases and J by 1 base, with 8 bases between them. The CDR3 totals 14 residues. Germline assignment: CDR1 MDHEN and CDR2 SYDVKM. Complete variable domain (other parts from reference TRBV28 and TRBJ1-5): DVKVTQSSRYLVKRTGEKVFLECVQDMDHENMFWYRQDPGLGLRLIYFSYDVKMKEKGDIPEGYSVSREKKERFSLILESASTNQTSMYLCASSSPRSNQPQHFGDGTRLSIL.